This T cell receptor (beta chain) was captured in a study of cytomegalovirus exposure and HLA in healthy donors. Trimming took 2 bases from V and 4 from J; bases not matched to a gene: 3. The CDR3 contains 15 residues. The germline V gene encodes CDR1 MDHEN and CDR2 SYDVKM. General study results and limits: Many donors carried some public TCRs, although rarity characterized most TCR sequences.

Researchers ran the PCR with 60 Vbeta and 13 Jbeta primers. TCRdb keeps only in-frame clones here, not all; method: immunoSEQ multiplex PCR. The table has about 94,000 clones, 7.5% to 8.5% seen once. On this clone itself: The antigen remains undetermined.

This receptor was identified in a man in his fifties or sixties in good health and CMV-seronegative. Sample: PBMCs. The chain joins TRBV28 to TRBJ2-1; 9 nucleotides align to TRBD2. CDR3 nucleotides: TGTGCCAGCAGTTTAGCTAGCGGGATTTACAATGAGCAGTTCTTC. It codes for CASSLASGIYNEQFF.